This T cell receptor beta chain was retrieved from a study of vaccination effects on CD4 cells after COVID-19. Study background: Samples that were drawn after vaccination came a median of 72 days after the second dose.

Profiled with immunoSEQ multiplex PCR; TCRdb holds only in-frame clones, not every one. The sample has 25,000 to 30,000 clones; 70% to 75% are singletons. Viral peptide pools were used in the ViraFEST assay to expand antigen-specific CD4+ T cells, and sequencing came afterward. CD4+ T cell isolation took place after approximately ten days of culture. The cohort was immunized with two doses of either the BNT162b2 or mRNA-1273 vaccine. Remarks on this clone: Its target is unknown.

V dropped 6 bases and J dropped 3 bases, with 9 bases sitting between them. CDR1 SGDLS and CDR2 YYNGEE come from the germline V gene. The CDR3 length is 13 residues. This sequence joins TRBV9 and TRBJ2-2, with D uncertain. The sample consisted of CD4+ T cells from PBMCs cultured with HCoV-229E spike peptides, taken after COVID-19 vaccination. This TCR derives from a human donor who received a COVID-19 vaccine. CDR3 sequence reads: CASKTTDTGELFF. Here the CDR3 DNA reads TGTGCCAGCAAGACGACGGACACCGGGGAGCTGTTTTTT.